This is a list of T cell receptor beta chains from one sample in a study of blood T cell repertoires in COVID-19. Assay: immunoSEQ multiplex PCR; the TCRdb copy retains only in-frame clones and omits some. In the table there are around 220,000 clones, roughly 90% of which are singletons. The sample comprised peripheral blood. The receptors come from a woman in her fifties or sixties with acute or convalescent COVID-19. Each CDR3 is given with its conserved first and last residue. The D gene is left open where the match is weak.

j_call | d_call | v_call | cdr3_aa
TRBJ1-1 | - | TRBV19 | CASKSNIAIQVNTEAFF
TRBJ2-7 | - | TRBV2 | CASSLQGPTYEQYF
TRBJ2-1 | TRBD2 | TRBV6-5 | CASRKRGGYNEQFF
TRBJ2-5 | - | TRBV7-9 | CASSLAESWETQYF
TRBJ1-1 | - | TRBV11-2 | CASSSTENTEAFF
TRBJ2-3 | - | TRBV5-1 | CASSLRREADTQYF
TRBJ2-7 | - | TRBV5-1 | CASSFGQYGGSDNEQYF
TRBJ2-1 | - | TRBV6-2/TRBV6-3 | CASSSTSFEQFF
TRBJ1-3 | - | TRBV30 | CAWSGWEGTGNTIYF
TRBJ2-1 | TRBD2 | TRBV11-2 | CASSLALAKNEQFF
TRBJ1-1 | - | TRBV14 | CASSSGGRTEAFF
TRBJ1-5 | TRBD1 | TRBV10-3 | CAISSGQGDNQPQHF
TRBJ2-7 | TRBD1 | TRBV5-1 | CASSGQGLNEQYF
TRBJ2-3 | - | TRBV7-9 | CASSLVTGDTQYF
TRBJ2-2 | TRBD2 | TRBV5-4 | CASSRTSGYTGELFF
TRBJ2-5 | TRBD1 | TRBV20-1 | CSASRDRRVETQYF
TRBJ1-5 | - | TRBV19 | CASSVAGIQQPQHF
TRBJ2-7 | TRBD2 | TRBV6-5 | CASSYSLAGDRYEQYF
TRBJ2-7 | - | TRBV5-1 | CASRTGQSFYEQYF
TRBJ2-7 | TRBD2 | TRBV5-4 | CASSLAVGLAFEEQYF
TRBJ1-2 | - | TRBV7-9 | CASSPSGMEGYTF
TRBJ2-3 | TRBD2 | TRBV4-3 | CASSQDGLAGHTDTQYF
TRBJ2-3 | TRBD2 | TRBV5-6 | CASSIKTSGLPDTQYF
TRBJ2-5 | - | TRBV5-6 | CASSLRLGGLETQYF
TRBJ2-7 | TRBD2 | TRBV20-1 | CSASSTSALSSYEQYF
TRBJ2-5 | TRBD1 | TRBV5-6 | CASSLGRQGQETQYF
TRBJ1-2 | - | TRBV7-2 | CASSPRTGHYTF
TRBJ2-1 | - | TRBV11-3 | CASSKVLGALQGQFF
TRBJ1-1 | TRBD1 | TRBV19 | CASSLQGEGTEAFF
TRBJ2-5 | TRBD2 | TRBV7-9 | CASSSHSTSGETQYF
TRBJ2-3 | - | TRBV12-3/TRBV12-4 | CASSLRETDTQYF
TRBJ2-3 | TRBD2 | TRBV19 | CASSKPRGFKDTQYF
TRBJ1-4 | - | TRBV15 | CATSRQGLREKLFF
TRBJ1-1 | TRBD1 | TRBV30 | CAWSAQQGRNTEAFF
TRBJ1-2 | TRBD1 | TRBV30 | CASSQGVGRGYTF
TRBJ2-2 | - | TRBV10-1 | CASSDRGKFAGELFF
TRBJ2-2 | - | TRBV19 | CASTRGEVTGELFF